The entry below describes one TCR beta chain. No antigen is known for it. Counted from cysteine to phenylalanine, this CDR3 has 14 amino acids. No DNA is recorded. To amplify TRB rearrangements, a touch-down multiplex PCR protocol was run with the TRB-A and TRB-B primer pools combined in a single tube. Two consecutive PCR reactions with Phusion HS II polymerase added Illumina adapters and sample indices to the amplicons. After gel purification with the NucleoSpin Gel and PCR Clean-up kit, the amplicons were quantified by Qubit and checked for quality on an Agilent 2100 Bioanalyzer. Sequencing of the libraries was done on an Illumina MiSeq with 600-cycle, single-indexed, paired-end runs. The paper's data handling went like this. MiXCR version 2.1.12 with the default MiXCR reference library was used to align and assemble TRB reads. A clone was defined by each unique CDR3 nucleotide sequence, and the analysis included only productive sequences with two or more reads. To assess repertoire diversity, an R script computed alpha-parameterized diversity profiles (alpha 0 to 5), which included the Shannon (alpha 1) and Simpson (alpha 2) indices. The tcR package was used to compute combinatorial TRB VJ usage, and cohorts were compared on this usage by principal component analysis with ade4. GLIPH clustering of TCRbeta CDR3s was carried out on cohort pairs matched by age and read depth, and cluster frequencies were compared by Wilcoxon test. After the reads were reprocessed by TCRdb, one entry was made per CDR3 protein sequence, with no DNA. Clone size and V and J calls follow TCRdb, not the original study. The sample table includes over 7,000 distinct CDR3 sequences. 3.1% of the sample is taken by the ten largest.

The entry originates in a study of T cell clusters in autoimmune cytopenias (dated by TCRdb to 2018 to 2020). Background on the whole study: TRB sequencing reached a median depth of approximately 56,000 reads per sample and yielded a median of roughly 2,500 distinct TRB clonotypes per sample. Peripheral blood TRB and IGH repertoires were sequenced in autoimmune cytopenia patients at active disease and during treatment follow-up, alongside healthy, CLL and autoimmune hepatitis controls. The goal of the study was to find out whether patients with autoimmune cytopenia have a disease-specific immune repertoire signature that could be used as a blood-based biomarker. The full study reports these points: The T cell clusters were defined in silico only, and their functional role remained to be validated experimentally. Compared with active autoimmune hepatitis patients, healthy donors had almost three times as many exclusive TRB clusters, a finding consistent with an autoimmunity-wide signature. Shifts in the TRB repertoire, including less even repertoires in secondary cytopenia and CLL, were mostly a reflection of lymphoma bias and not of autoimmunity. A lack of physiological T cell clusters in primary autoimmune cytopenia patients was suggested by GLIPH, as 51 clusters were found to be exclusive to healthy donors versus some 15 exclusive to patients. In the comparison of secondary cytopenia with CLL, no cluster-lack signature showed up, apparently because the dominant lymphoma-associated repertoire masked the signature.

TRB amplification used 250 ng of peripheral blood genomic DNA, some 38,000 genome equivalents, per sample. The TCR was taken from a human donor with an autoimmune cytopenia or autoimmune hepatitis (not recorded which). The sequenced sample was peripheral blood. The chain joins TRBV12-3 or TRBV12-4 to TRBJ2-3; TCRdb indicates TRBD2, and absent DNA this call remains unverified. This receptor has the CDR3 CASSSSGMVDTQYF.